The rows below give T cell receptor beta chains drawn from one sample of a study of OX40 agonist ivuxolimab in advanced cancers. Sequenced by immunoSEQ multiplex PCR; TCRdb stores in-frame clones only, minus some. The sample consists of around 75,000 clones, roughly 80% of them appearing once. Sequenced here: CD4+ or CD8+ T cells sorted from blood, sampled in a trial of the OX40 agonist ivuxolimab. These receptors were taken from an adult with an advanced solid tumor such as melanoma, head and neck, liver or kidney cancer. CDR3s include the opening cysteine and the closing phenylalanine or tryptophan.

V gene	J gene	CDR3 length	CDR3 protein
TRBV7-7	TRBJ2-2	15	CASSLGARGTGELFF
TRBV11-2	TRBJ2-5	14	CASSLSPGMETQYF
TRBV9	TRBJ2-1	16	CASSVARGGARNEQFF
TRBV11-1	TRBJ1-2	12	CASSDHRDGYTF
TRBV5-1	TRBJ2-1	15	CASSLEGTPYNEQFF
TRBV6-6	TRBJ2-5	14	CASSPNPAKGTQYF
TRBV6-1	TRBJ2-7	14	CASSDSGAGYEQYF
TRBV6-5	TRBJ2-7	14	CASSQAGGLREQYF
TRBV7-8	TRBJ1-1	13	CASSRRAETEAFF
TRBV25-1	TRBJ1-2	15	CASSENRQRPYGYTF
TRBV7-6	TRBJ2-5	17	CASSLESATRRRQTQYF
TRBV19	TRBJ1-2	14	CASSIPLADYGYTF
TRBV30	TRBJ1-2	14	CAWSVAGAGHGYTF
TRBV7-9	TRBJ2-7	14	CASTLDTKKYEQYF
TRBV11-1	TRBJ2-1	17	CASRLAGGSPYGNEQFF
TRBV7-2	TRBJ1-3	15	CASSLSRGGGNTIYF
TRBV6-6	TRBJ1-2	13	CASSWDRTMEGTF
TRBV27	TRBJ2-7	14	CASSSSQGPYEQYF
TRBV7-2	TRBJ1-6	15	CASSLPGAKESPLHF
TRBV5-5	TRBJ2-2	13	CASSLAWDGELFF
TRBV5-1	TRBJ2-3	14	CASGPQGPTDTQYF
TRBV2	TRBJ2-1	18	CASSEGRGRQGGYNEQFF
TRBV6-5	TRBJ1-1	12	CASSLKNTEAFF
TRBV6-5	TRBJ1-6	15	CASSPRPTYNSPLHF
TRBV7-9	TRBJ1-4	13	CASSALTSEKLFF
TRBV6-6	TRBJ1-4	14	CASSYSVEEGKLFF
TRBV5-8	TRBJ1-1	17	CASSRGTHRAMNTEAFF
TRBV27	TRBJ1-1	16	CASIGGAGSMNTEAFF
TRBV7-7	TRBJ2-2	16	CASSPYGGANTGELFF
TRBV11-2	TRBJ1-2	13	CASSSSDSYGYTF
TRBV10-1	TRBJ2-3	13	CASTGQWGDTQYF
TRBV19	TRBJ1-4	15	CASSKPGGEGKKLFF
TRBV5-4	TRBJ2-7	14	CASSLGTHSYEQYF
TRBV5-1	TRBJ2-1	14	CASRGDRGQVEQFF
TRBV5-6	TRBJ1-4	15	CASSLGTDRAEKLFF
TRBV6-6	TRBJ2-7	14	CASSRMGQGAEQYF
TRBV5-1	TRBJ1-4	15	CASSLNGATNEKLFF
TRBV28	TRBJ2-5	14	CASSFLARQETQYF
TRBV5-1	TRBJ1-1	13	CASSPQGRQKAFF
TRBV6-1	TRBJ2-5	14	CASSEAGGWETQYF
TRBV7-8	TRBJ2-2	16	CASTRRTGDYTGELFF
TRBV7-9	TRBJ1-1	14	CASSLGTGLGEAFF
TRBV19	TRBJ1-6	14	CASGTGLLWSPLHF
TRBV6-6	TRBJ2-3	16	CASSPGTGGGTDTQYF
TRBV18	TRBJ2-1	16	CASSPLGLAGGGEQFF
TRBV5-1	TRBJ1-2	13	CASSLDSPHGYTF
TRBV5-1	TRBJ2-3	18	CASSLGAVGTSPADTQYF
TRBV7-8	TRBJ2-7	12	CASSRNSYEQYF
TRBV6-4	TRBJ1-2	15	CASSDTGAANYGYTF
TRBV6-1	TRBJ1-5	16	CASSERDRGSNQPQHF
TRBV5-1	TRBJ2-1	14	CASSLELGFNEQFF
TRBV30	TRBJ1-1	12	CAWGDATAEAFF
TRBV7-2	TRBJ1-4	15	CASTAEGQPSEKLFF
TRBV7-6	TRBJ1-5	13	CASGTASNQPQHF
TRBV6-5	TRBJ2-7	13	CASRTSGTYEQYF
TRBV27	TRBJ2-7	13	CASARQKDFEQYF
TRBV5-8	TRBJ2-5	15	CASSVGLAEGETQYF
TRBV5-6	TRBJ2-5	11	CASSFQETQYF
TRBV2	TRBJ1-2	13	CASSEVKYYGYTF
TRBV7-2	TRBJ2-5	16	CASSTRLAGGRETQYF